This TCR beta chain originates from a study of blood T cell repertoires in COVID-19. Study background: Donors in the United States, Italy and Spain gave samples during acute or convalescent COVID-19. T cells, B-cell-depleted T cells, or PBMCs supplied cDNA or gDNA.

Study processing details: Quantification of nucleated cells was approximated via reference gene primer amplification. Here immunoSEQ multiplex PCR was the method, and the copy in TCRdb shows in-frame clones only, minus some. D and trimming come from the DNA, and the V and J calls and clone size come from that table. The sample carries roughly 140,000 clones, roughly three quarters recorded once. This clone has a handful of counts. The material sequenced was peripheral blood. This receptor was obtained from a man aged 55 to 70 with acute or convalescent COVID-19.

CDR3 loop: CSVSGTSGPQETQYF. Written as DNA, the CDR3 is TGCAGCGTTTCCGGGACTAGCGGTCCCCAAGAGACCCAGTACTTC. The rearrangement uses TRBV29-1 and TRBJ2-5, with TRBD2 identical over 11 bases. J was trimmed by 1 base and V by 5 bases; bases with no gene match: 6. The CDR3 runs 15 residues. In germline, CDR1 is SQVTM, CDR2 ANQGSEA.